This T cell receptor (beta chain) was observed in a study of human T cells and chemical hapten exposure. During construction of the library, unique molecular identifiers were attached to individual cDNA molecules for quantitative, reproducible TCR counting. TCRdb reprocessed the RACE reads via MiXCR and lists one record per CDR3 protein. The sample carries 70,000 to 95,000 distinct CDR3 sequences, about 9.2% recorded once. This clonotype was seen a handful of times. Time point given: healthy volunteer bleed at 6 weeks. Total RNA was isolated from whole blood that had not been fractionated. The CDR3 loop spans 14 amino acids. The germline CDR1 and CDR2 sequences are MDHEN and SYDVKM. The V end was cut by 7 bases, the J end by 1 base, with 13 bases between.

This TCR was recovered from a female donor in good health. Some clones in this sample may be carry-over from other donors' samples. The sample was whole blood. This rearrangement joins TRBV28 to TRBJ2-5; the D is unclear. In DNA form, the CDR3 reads TGTGCCAGCATCCCTCGACACCGCCAAGAGACCCAGTACTTC. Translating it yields CASIPRHRQETQYF. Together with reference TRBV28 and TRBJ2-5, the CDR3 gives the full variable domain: DVKVTQSSRYLVKRTGEKVFLECVQDMDHENMFWYRQDPGLGLRLIYFSYDVKMKEKGDIPEGYSVSREKKERFSLILESASTNQTSMYLCASIPRHRQETQYFGPGTRLLVL.